The 17 T cell receptor beta chains below all came from one sample that was sequenced in a study of response to subunit inactivated influenza vaccine. TCRdb re-derived calls from the RT-PCR reads in MiXCR, one entry per CDR3 protein. The sample has hundreds of thousands of distinct CDR3 sequences; more than 9% are singletons. Sequenced material: non-naive T cells sorted from PBMCs, taken roughly 15 days before vaccination. The source of these receptors is a man aged 50 to 60 who received an inactivated influenza vaccine.

The chain uses TRBV5-1 and TRBJ2-2; D gene uncertain. Germline CDR1 reads SGHRS; CDR2 reads YFSETQ. V was shortened by 0 bases and J by 0 bases, with 9 bases between the two germline ends. CDR3 length: 16 amino acids. The CDR3 here is CASSLGRRANTGELFF. CDR3 DNA: TGCGCCAGCAGCTTGGGGAGACGGGCGAACACCGGGGAGCTGTTTTTT.

Only a few counts were recorded for this clonotype. The CDR3 DNA is TGCAGTGCTAGAGATTGGAGCGGGGGGGCCTCAGATACGCAGTATTTT. Translation gives CSARDWSGGASDTQYF. The chain combines TRBV20-1 with TRBJ2-3; 10 bases agree with TRBD2. The CDR3 totals 16 residues. V shed 0 bases and J 4 bases; nucleotides not matched to a gene: 7. Germline V CDR1 and CDR2: DFQATT, SNEGSKA (reference sequence).

This chain joins TRBV30 and TRBJ2-1, with TRBD2 identical over 9 bases. CDR1 is GTSNPN and CDR2 is SVGIG in the germline V gene (reference sequence). V lost 1 base and J lost 3; bases outside the gene matches: 1. This CDR3 has 14 amino acids. The CDR3 is CAWSGLAVYNEQFF. CDR3 coding DNA: TGTGCCTGGAGTGGACTAGCGGTCTACAATGAGCAGTTCTTC.

This clonotype was seen a few times. The chain employs TRBV27 and TRBJ1-2; D possibly corresponds to TRBD1 (6 bases). Germline V gene lookup returns CDR1 MNHEY and CDR2 SMNVEV (reference sequence). The CDR3 has 15 amino acids. V lost 8 bases and J lost 2, with 18 bases in between. The chain's CDR3 is CASGAQGYGNYGYTF. The CDR3 nucleotides read TGTGCCAGCGGAGCTCAGGGGTACGGGAACTATGGCTACACCTTC.

CDR3 nucleotide sequence: TGCGCCAGCAGCCACCTTCCGTCGCCTGGGGAGCTGTTTTTT. This encodes CASSHLPSPGELFF. This chain joins TRBV4-1 and TRBJ2-2; D ambiguous. CDR3 length equals 14 residues. Germline CDR1 MGHRA, CDR2 YSYEKL. V was trimmed by 3 bases and J by 8 bases, leaving 13 bases between them.

The chain couples TRBV4-3 to TRBJ1-1; D call uncertain. V lost 0 bases and J lost 4, with 12 bases in between. This CDR3 is 15 amino acids long. Looked up from germline, CDR1 is LGHNA and CDR2 is YSLEER. CDR3 bases: TGCGCCAGCAGCCAAGAGAGGTACCTCACCACTGAAGCTTTCTTT. Protein sequence: CASSQERYLTTEAFF.

This clonotype was recorded a few times. The chain combines TRBV4-2 with TRBJ2-3, with D tentatively TRBD1 or TRBD2 (6 bases each). V lost 0 bases, J lost 1 base, and 14 bases lay in between. Per the germline V gene, CDR1 is LGHNA and CDR2 is YNFKEQ. The CDR3 is 17 amino acids. CDR3 residues: CASSQDNRASGTDTQYF. The DNA for the CDR3 is TGTGCCAGCAGCCAAGATAACAGGGCTAGCGGCACAGATACGCAGTATTTT.

This clonotype has only a few counts. The V gene is TRBV28, the J gene TRBJ2-7; 8 bases align to TRBD2. The CDR3 is 14 amino acids. Germline values: CDR1 MDHEN, CDR2 SYDVKM. V dropped 5 bases and J dropped 7; count of bases not matched to a gene: 10. As DNA, the CDR3 is TGTGCCAGCAGTCCGCATAGCGGGACGTGGGAGCAGTACTTC. As protein: CASSPHSGTWEQYF.

This clonotype was picked up a small number of times. This chain connects TRBV9 to TRBJ2-2; D gene uncertain. From germline, CDR1 is SGDLS and CDR2 YYNGEE. CDR3 size: 11 residues. Between the trimmed V and J ends, which lost 5 bases and 7 bases, there was a span of 6 bases. CDR3 amino acids: CASRKNGELFF. The DNA of the CDR3 is TGTGCCAGCAGGAAAAACGGGGAGCTGTTTTTT. Using reference TRBV9 and TRBJ2-2 for the parts outside the CDR3, the full variable domain is DSGVTQTPKHLITATGQRVTLRCSPRSGDLSVYWYQQSLDQGLQFLIQYYNGEERAKGNILERFSAQQFPDLHSELNLSSLELGDSALYFCASRKNGELFFGEGSRLTVL.

This clonotype showed up many times. This chain links TRBV4-3 with TRBJ2-1; 9 nucleotides line up with TRBD1. Germline loops: CDR1 LGHNA, CDR2 YSLEER. The CDR3 consists of 17 residues. With V trimmed by 2 bases and J by 2 bases, 7 bases remained unmatched. CDR3 DNA: TGCGCCAGCAGCCAATCACTGGGACAGGGTCCCTACAATGAGCAGTTCTTC. Translated, it gives CASSQSLGQGPYNEQFF.

There are many counts of this clonotype. The J gene is TRBJ1-1, the V gene TRBV4-3; D gene ambiguous. This CDR3 has 16 residues. V was trimmed by 3 bases and J by 4 bases, leaving 18 bases between them. The germline CDR1 and CDR2 sequences are LGHNA and YSLEER. CDR3 nucleotides: TGCGCCAGCAGCCAGATCATGGGCCCTCGGGCCACTGAAGCTTTCTTT. Translating gives CASSQIMGPRATEAFF.

The chain joins TRBV20-1 to TRBJ1-4, with D unresolved. This CDR3 comprises 15 residues. In germline, CDR1 is DFQATT, CDR2 SNEGSKA (reference sequence). Trimming left V 6 bases short and J 0 bases short, with 14 bases between. CDR3 sequence reads: CSAYPPKSTNEKLFF. CDR3 DNA sequence: TGCAGTGCCTACCCTCCCAAGTCAACTAATGAAAAACTGTTTTTT.

Remarks on this clonotype: A much larger clonotype is one base distant, so this may be a read error. The rearrangement links TRBV7-2 to TRBJ2-1, with D possibly TRBD2 on 6 matching bases. Germline CDR1 is SGHTA and CDR2 is FQGNSA. The CDR3 runs 16 residues. The CDR3 loop is CVSSLYGGISYNEQFF. In DNA form, the CDR3 reads TGTGTCAGCAGCTTATACGGCGGGATCTCCTACAATGAGCAGTTCTTC.

As concerns this clonotype: A clone one base away is much larger, so this may be a read error. V is TRBV15 and J is TRBJ2-2, with 9 nucleotides matching TRBD1. Germline CDR1 is LNHNV and CDR2 is YYDKDF (reference sequence). The CDR3 sequence is 16 residues long. V lost 3 bases to trimming and J lost 6 bases; unmatched junction nucleotides: 8. The DNA for the CDR3 is TGTGCCACCAGCAGGCTTGGACAGGGGTTCGCCGGGGAGCTGTTTTTT. Protein product: CATSRLGQGFAGELFF.

This clonotype occurred many times. The chain is built from TRBV5-6 and TRBJ2-3; D may be TRBD2 (6 bases). Trimming removed 0 bases at V and 2 bases at J, with 10 bases between. CDR3 length: 15 residues. The germline gives CDR1 SGHDT, CDR2 YYEEEE. CDR3 DNA sequence: TGTGCCAGCAGCTTGGAACGGGACTCCACAGATACGCAGTATTTT. Protein product: CASSLERDSTDTQYF.

This clonotype turned up a few times. This chain uses TRBV30 with TRBJ2-7; weak D call: TRBD1 (5 bases). The CDR3 spans 14 residues. The germline V gene encodes CDR1 GTSNPN and CDR2 SVGIG (reference sequence). V dropped 3 bases and J dropped 0 bases, with 12 bases sitting between them. CDR3 nucleotide sequence: TGTGCCTGGAGACGAAGGGGCTCCTCCTACGAGCAGTACTTC. Its protein is CAWRRRGSSYEQYF.

This clonotype was found many times. The chain recombines TRBV7-2 with TRBJ1-2, with no clear D. The CDR3 extends over 15 amino acids. V was shortened by 5 bases and J by 3 bases, with 16 bases between the two germline ends. The V gene's germline CDR1 is SGHTA and CDR2 FQGNSA. The CDR3, as DNA: TGTGCCAGCAGCGCCCCAAGGTTGCTCTACTATGGCTACACCTTC. Protein product: CASSAPRLLYYGYTF.